Presented here are 11 T cell receptor beta chains from one specimen sequenced in a study of T cell responses to AZD1222 COVID-19 vaccine. Sequencing was performed with immunoSEQ multiplex PCR; in TCRdb, only in-frame clones are kept and a portion is missing. The sample lists more than 75,000 clones, about nine tenths occurring once. Specimen: peripheral blood, collected on day 0 of AZD1222 vaccination. The receptors here all came from an adult in good health.

The chain combines TRBV4-2 with TRBJ1-4; D remains unclear. CDR1 LGHNA and CDR2 YNFKEQ come from the germline V gene. With 1 base removed from V and 6 bases from J, the gap between germline ends came to 15 bases. The CDR3 is 16 residues long. CDR3 loop: CASSQAVQDGDEKLFF. DNA of the CDR3: TGTGCCAGCAGCCAAGCGGTGCAAGACGGAGATGAAAAACTGTTTTTT.

The chain couples TRBV2 to TRBJ1-2, with 8 nucleotides matching TRBD1. CDR1 and CDR2 from the germline V gene are SNHLY and FYNNEI. Losses at the gene ends were 7 bases for V and 4 bases for J; bases not matched to a gene: 8. The CDR3 covers 14 residues. CDR3 DNA sequence: TGTGCCAGCACCGTAACTACAGGGGGCTATGGCTACACCTTC. Amino acids: CASTVTTGGYGYTF.

This clone showed up just a few times. The chain combines TRBV4-1 with TRBJ1-1; D uncertain. The CDR3 consists of 14 residues. V was clipped by 1 base and J by 1 base, with 7 bases between them. Germline assignment: CDR1 MGHRA and CDR2 YSYEKL. As DNA, the CDR3 is TGCGCCAGCAGCCAAGTTAAAGCGAACACTGAAGCTTTCTTT. Protein sequence: CASSQVKANTEAFF.

This chain joins TRBV4-3 and TRBJ1-4; a weak D match, TRBD1 (6 bases). Germline CDR1 LGHNA, CDR2 YSLEER. V lost 4 bases and J 5 bases, leaving 14 bases between the germline ends. The CDR3 consists of 15 residues. The DNA for the CDR3 is TGCGCCAGCAGCCTTCACCAGGGGAAGAATGAAAAACTGTTTTTT. It is translated as CASSLHQGKNEKLFF.

The V call is TRBV14, the J call TRBJ2-5, with D possibly matching TRBD1 (6 bases). The CDR3 sequence is 16 residues long. Trimming pared 0 bases from V and 5 bases from J, leaving 16 bases between. Germline V gene sequence: CDR1 SGHDN, CDR2 FVKESK. The CDR3 bases are TGTGCCAGCAGCCAAGATGAGAACAGGGTATGGGAGACCCAGTACTTC. Its translation: CASSQDENRVWETQYF.

The chain combines TRBV11-3 with TRBJ2-1; 7 bases fit TRBD1. This CDR3 comprises 13 residues. Germline values: CDR1 SGHNT, CDR2 YENEEA. Trimming cost V 6 bases and J 9 bases; bases outside gene matches: 8. The CDR3 protein is CASSYRGFGEQFF. The DNA for the CDR3 is TGTGCCAGCAGTTACAGGGGTTTCGGTGAGCAGTTCTTC.

This clone occurred a few times. V is TRBV7-2 and J is TRBJ2-5; possibly TRBD1 or TRBD2 for D (5 bases each). V was trimmed by 0 bases and J by 4 bases, leaving 12 bases between them. The CDR3 is 15 residues long. Germline CDR1 SGHTA, CDR2 FQGNSA. Here the CDR3 DNA reads TGTGCCAGCAGCTTAGCAATAGGGGAGTCAGAGACCCAGTACTTC. It codes for CASSLAIGESETQYF.

The chain employs TRBV5-4 and TRBJ1-2; D is undetermined. CDR1 and CDR2 (germline): SGHNT, YYREEE (reference sequence). V was pared by 3 bases and J by 8 bases, with 17 bases between. There are 14 residues in the CDR3. The CDR3 here is CASSSVMEVVGYTF. As DNA, the CDR3 is TGTGCCAGCAGCTCGGTCATGGAGGTAGTAGGCTACACCTTC. Variable domain in full (rest from reference TRBV5-4 and TRBJ1-2): ETGVTQSPTHLIKTRGQQVTLRCSSQSGHNTVSWYQQALGQGPQFIFQYYREEENGRGNFPPRFSGLQFPNYSSELNVNALELDDSALYLCASSSVMEVVGYTFGSGTRLTVV.

V gene TRBV5-1 combines with J gene TRBJ1-2; D might be TRBD1 (6 bases). The ends were cut back, 4 bases at V and 8 bases at J, with 30 bases in the middle. CDR3 length equals 18 residues. The germline V gene has CDR1 SGHRS and CDR2 YFSETQ. The CDR3 spells CASSEPGALGGLLRGYTF. The CDR3 region has the DNA TGCGCCAGCAGCGAACCGGGGGCCCTAGGGGGACTTCTGAGAGGCTACACCTTC.

This clone showed up just once. This chain joins TRBV11-2 and TRBJ2-7; no definite D call. The CDR3 contains 14 residues. Trimming took 2 bases from V and 2 from J, leaving 10 bases between them. Looked up from germline, CDR1 is SGHAT and CDR2 is FQNNGV. The DNA of the CDR3 is TGTGCCAGCAGCTTAACCGCGTGGCCCTACGAGCAGTACTTC. Protein sequence: CASSLTAWPYEQYF.

V is TRBV30 and J is TRBJ1-1; no clear D gene. The V end was cut by 1 base, the J end by 2 bases, with 8 bases between. Germline assignment: CDR1 GTSNPN and CDR2 SVGIG (reference sequence). The CDR3 covers 13 residues. For the CDR3, the DNA is TGTGCCTGGAGTGGAGACCTCAACACTGAAGCTTTCTTT. This codes for CAWSGDLNTEAFF.